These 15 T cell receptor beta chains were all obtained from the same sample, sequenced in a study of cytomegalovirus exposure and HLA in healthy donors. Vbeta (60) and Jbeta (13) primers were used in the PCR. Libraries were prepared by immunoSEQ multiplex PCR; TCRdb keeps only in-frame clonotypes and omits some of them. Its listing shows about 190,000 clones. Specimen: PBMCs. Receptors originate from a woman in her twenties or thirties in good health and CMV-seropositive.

CDR3 region: CASSSRDSSYNEQFF. For the CDR3, the DNA is TGTGCCAGCAGCTCCCGGGACAGCTCCTACAATGAGCAGTTCTTC. The J gene is TRBJ2-1, the V gene TRBV7-9; the match to TRBD1 covers 7 bases. Per germline, CDR1 SEHNR and CDR2 FQNEAQ (reference sequence). This CDR3 spans 15 amino acids. V shed 4 bases, J shed 0 bases, and the junction held 3 bases outside the gene matches.

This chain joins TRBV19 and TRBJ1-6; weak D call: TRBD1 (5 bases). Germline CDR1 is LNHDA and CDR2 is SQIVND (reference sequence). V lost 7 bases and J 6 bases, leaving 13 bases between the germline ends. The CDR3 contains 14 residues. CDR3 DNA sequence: TGTGCCAGTACCATGGACACCTCTAATTCACCCCTCCACTTT. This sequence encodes CASTMDTSNSPLHF.

The CDR3 loop is CASSASGRGGAYEQYF. The CDR3 DNA sequence: TGTGCCAGCAGCGCTTCGGGTAGGGGGGGCGCCTACGAGCAGTACTTC. V usage is TRBV2 and J usage is TRBJ2-7; TRBD2 might be the D (7 bases). The CDR3 is made up of 16 amino acids. V was pared by 6 bases and J by 2 bases, with 20 bases between. Germline CDR1 and CDR2: SNHLY and FYNNEI.

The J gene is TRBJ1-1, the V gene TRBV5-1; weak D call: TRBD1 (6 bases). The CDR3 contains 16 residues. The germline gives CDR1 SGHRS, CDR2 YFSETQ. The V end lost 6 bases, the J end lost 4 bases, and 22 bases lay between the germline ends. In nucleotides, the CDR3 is TGCGCCAGCAATGACCTGGGGGGGCGGCCCAGCACTGAAGCTTTCTTT. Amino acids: CASNDLGGRPSTEAFF.

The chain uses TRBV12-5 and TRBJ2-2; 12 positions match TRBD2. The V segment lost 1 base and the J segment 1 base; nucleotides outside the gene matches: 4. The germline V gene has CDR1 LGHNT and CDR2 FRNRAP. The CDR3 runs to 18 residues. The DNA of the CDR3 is TGTGCTAGTGGTTTGGGACTAGCGGGGGCCCGGAACACCGGGGAGCTGTTTTTT. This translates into CASGLGLAGARNTGELFF.

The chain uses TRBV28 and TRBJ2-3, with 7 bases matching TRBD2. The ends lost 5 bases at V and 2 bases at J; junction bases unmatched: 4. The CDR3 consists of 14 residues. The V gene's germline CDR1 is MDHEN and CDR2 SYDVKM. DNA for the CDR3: TGTGCCAGCAGTATTCGGGAGGTCACAGATACGCAGTATTTT. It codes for CASSIREVTDTQYF.

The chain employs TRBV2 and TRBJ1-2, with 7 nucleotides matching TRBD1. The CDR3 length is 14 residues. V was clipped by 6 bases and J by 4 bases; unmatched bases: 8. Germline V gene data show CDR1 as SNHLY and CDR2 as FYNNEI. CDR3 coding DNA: TGTGCCAGCAGCCCCCCAGGGGGGACCTATGGCTACACCTTC. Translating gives CASSPPGGTYGYTF.

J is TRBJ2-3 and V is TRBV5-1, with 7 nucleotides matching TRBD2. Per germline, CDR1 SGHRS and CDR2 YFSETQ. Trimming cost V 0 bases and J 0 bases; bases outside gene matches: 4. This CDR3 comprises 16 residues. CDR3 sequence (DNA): TGCGCCAGCAGCTTGGCGGGGGGAGTAAGCACAGATACGCAGTATTTT. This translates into CASSLAGGVSTDTQYF.

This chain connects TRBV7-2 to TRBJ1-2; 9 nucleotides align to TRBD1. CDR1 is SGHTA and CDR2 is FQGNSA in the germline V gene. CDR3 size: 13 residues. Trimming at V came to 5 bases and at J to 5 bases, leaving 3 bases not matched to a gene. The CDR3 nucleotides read TGTGCCAGCAGCGCCGGGACAGGGTATGGCTACACCTTC. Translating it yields CASSAGTGYGYTF.

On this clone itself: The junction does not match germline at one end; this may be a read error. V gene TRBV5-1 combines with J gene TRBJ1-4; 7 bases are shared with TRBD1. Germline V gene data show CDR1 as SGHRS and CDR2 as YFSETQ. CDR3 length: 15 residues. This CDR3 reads CASRLGQVANEKLFF. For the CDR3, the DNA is TGCGCCAGCCGCTTAGGACAGGTTGCTAATGAAAAACTGTTTTTT.

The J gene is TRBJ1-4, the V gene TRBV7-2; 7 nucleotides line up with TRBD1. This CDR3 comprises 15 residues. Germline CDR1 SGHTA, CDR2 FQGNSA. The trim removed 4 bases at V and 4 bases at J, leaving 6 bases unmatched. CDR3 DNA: TGTGCCAGCAGCTCATACAGGGGTTATAATGAAAAACTGTTTTTT. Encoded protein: CASSSYRGYNEKLFF.

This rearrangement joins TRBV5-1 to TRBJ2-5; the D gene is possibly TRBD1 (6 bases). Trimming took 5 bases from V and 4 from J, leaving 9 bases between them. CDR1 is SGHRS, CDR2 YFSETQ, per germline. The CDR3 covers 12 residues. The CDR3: CASRDRGETQYF. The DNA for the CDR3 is TGCGCCAGCAGGGACAGAGGAGAGACCCAGTACTTC.

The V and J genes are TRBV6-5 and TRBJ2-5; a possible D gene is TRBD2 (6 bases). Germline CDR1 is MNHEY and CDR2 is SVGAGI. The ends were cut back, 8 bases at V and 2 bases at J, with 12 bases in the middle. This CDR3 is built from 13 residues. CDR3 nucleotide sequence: TGTGCCAGCTCTCCGGGACTTCAAGAGACCCAGTACTTC. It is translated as CASSPGLQETQYF.

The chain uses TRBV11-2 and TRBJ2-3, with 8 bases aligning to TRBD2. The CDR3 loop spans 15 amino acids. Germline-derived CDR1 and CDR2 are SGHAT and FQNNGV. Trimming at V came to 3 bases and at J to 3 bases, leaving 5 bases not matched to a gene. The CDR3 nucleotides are TGTGCCAGCAGCTTCCTCGGGAGGGATACAGATACGCAGTATTTT. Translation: CASSFLGRDTDTQYF.

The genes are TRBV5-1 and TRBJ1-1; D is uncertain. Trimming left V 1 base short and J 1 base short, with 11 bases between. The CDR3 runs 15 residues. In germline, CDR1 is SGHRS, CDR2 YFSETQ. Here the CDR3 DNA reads TGCGCCAGCAGCTTGCGGACTTACAAGAACACTGAAGCTTTCTTT. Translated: CASSLRTYKNTEAFF.